The rows below give T cell receptor beta chains drawn from one sample of a study of shared clonotypes between healthy human individuals. The method was immunoSEQ multiplex PCR; TCRdb's version includes in-frame clones alone and lacks a portion of them. There are 800,000 to 1,200,000 clones in the sample; approximately 80% occur only once, and around 0.47% lies in the top ten. Sequenced: memory CD4+ T cells from PBMCs. The source of these receptors is a man aged 18-30 years in good health. Some clones in this sample may be carry-over from other donors' samples. Each CDR3 is given without its conserved first and last residue. Fields, in order: V gene, D gene, J gene, CDR3 protein. D genes are given only for firm matches.

v_gene: TRBV6-1; d_gene: NA; j_gene: TRBJ1-1; CDR3aa: ASSPGRNTEAF
v_gene: TRBV9; d_gene: TRBD2; j_gene: TRBJ2-7; CDR3aa: ASSALLAGHKGEQY
v_gene: TRBV29-1; d_gene: TRBD1; j_gene: TRBJ2-4; CDR3aa: SVVQGAGNIQY
v_gene: TRBV2; d_gene: TRBD2; j_gene: TRBJ2-7; CDR3aa: ASSEKRLAGDLPYHEQY
v_gene: TRBV19; d_gene: NA; j_gene: TRBJ2-1; CDR3aa: ASSRAREAGNEQF
v_gene: TRBV28; d_gene: TRBD2; j_gene: TRBJ2-7; CDR3aa: ASTRGRAWYEQY
v_gene: TRBV7-2; d_gene: NA; j_gene: TRBJ2-7; CDR3aa: ASSNDRWTYEQY
v_gene: TRBV5-1; d_gene: TRBD1; j_gene: TRBJ1-5; CDR3aa: ASSSTGTSNQPQH
v_gene: TRBV28; d_gene: NA; j_gene: TRBJ2-2; CDR3aa: ASRPIRANTGELF
v_gene: TRBV7-9; d_gene: TRBD2; j_gene: TRBJ2-3; CDR3aa: ASSLGIAGGADTQY
v_gene: TRBV27; d_gene: NA; j_gene: TRBJ2-3; CDR3aa: ASSLATFGDTQY
v_gene: TRBV4-3; d_gene: TRBD1; j_gene: TRBJ1-2; CDR3aa: ASSQATGTGASYGYT
v_gene: TRBV11-2; d_gene: NA; j_gene: TRBJ2-1; CDR3aa: ASSSAYNEQF
v_gene: TRBV25-1; d_gene: NA; j_gene: TRBJ2-1; CDR3aa: ASSEYSATNEQF
v_gene: TRBV11-2; d_gene: NA; j_gene: TRBJ2-7; CDR3aa: ASSLDRDKGEQY
v_gene: TRBV30; d_gene: NA; j_gene: TRBJ2-3; CDR3aa: AWGSNSADTQY
v_gene: TRBV6-5; d_gene: NA; j_gene: TRBJ1-1; CDR3aa: ASCPAGTNTEAF
v_gene: TRBV10-3; d_gene: TRBD1; j_gene: NA; CDR3aa: AIGRGSNREQY
v_gene: TRBV4-1; d_gene: TRBD2; j_gene: TRBJ2-3; CDR3aa: ASSLVGGRAQDTQY
v_gene: TRBV28; d_gene: TRBD2; j_gene: TRBJ2-7; CDR3aa: ASKTLGGAYEQY